This entry is about one T cell receptor beta chain. The antigen is unknown. These data originate in a study of cytomegalovirus exposure and HLA in healthy donors. Overall study findings and caveats: Researchers counted around 150 TCR beta chains as cytomegalovirus-associated.

PCR used 60 Vbeta primers and 13 Jbeta primers. Only in-frame clones appear in the TCRdb table, and some are missing; sequencing was by immunoSEQ multiplex PCR. The sample shows 100,000 to 150,000 clones, less than 85% of them seen only once. V gave up 0 bases and J gave up 4 bases; unmatched junction bases: 8. The germline CDR1 and CDR2 sequences are LNHNV and YYDKDF (reference sequence). The CDR3 is 16 amino acids. Sequencing was done on a sample of PBMCs. The rearrangement links TRBV15 to TRBJ2-7; TRBD2 aligns across 8 bases. This receptor was obtained from a man aged 35-49 years in good health and CMV-seronegative. CDR3 nucleotides: TGTGCCACCAGCAGAGATAGGTCAGGCGGGAGGTACGAGCAGTACTTC. This sequence encodes CATSRDRSGGRYEQYF.